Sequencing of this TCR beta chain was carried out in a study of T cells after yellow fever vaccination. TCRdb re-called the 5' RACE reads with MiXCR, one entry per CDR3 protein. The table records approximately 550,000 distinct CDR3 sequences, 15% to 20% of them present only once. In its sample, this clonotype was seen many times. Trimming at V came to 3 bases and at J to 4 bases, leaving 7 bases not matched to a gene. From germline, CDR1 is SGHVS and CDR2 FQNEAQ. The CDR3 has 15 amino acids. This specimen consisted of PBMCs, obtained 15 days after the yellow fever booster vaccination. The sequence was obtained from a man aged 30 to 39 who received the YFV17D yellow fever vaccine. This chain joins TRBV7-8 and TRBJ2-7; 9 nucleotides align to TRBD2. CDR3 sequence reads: CASSFTASGKYEQYF. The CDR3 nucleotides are TGTGCCAGCAGCTTCACGGCTAGCGGGAAGTACGAGCAGTACTTC.